Each of the 15 T cell receptor beta chains below was sequenced from the same sample in a study of cytomegalovirus exposure and HLA in healthy donors. Use of 60 Vbeta and 13 Jbeta primers characterized the PCR. Profiled with immunoSEQ multiplex PCR; TCRdb holds only in-frame clones, not every one. In the table there are 180,000 or so clones, roughly a tenth of which are singletons. The specimen was PBMCs. The origin of the receptors is a woman aged 30 to 39 in good health and CMV-seropositive.

This clone was picked up a small number of times. This rearrangement joins TRBV6-6 to TRBJ2-1, with a possible D match to TRBD2 (8 bases). Germline V lookup: CDR1 MNHNY, CDR2 SVGAGI (reference sequence). V lost 5 bases and J lost 8, with 22 bases in between. The CDR3 sequence is 16 residues long. The CDR3 nucleotides read TGTGCCAGCAGTCCCCTCGTTAGCGGGACAGAAGATGAGCAGTTCTTC. Translation: CASSPLVSGTEDEQFF.

This clone came up a few times. The chain links TRBV5-4 to TRBJ1-2; D call uncertain. The V end was cut by 2 bases, the J end by 3 bases, with 8 bases between. Germline assignment: CDR1 SGHNT and CDR2 YYREEE (reference sequence). The CDR3 consists of 13 residues. The CDR3 region has the DNA TGTGCCAGCAGCTTCGTGTCGGACTATGGCTACACCTTC. Encoded protein: CASSFVSDYGYTF.

The chain has TRBV7-8 and TRBJ2-1, with 11 bases matching TRBD2. The germline gives CDR1 SGHVS, CDR2 FQNEAQ. V lost 1 base and J lost 4; bases outside the gene matches: 3. The CDR3 is 16 residues long. The CDR3 sequence: CASSLVAGGIYNEQFF. For the CDR3, the DNA is TGTGCCAGCAGCTTAGTAGCGGGGGGGATATACAATGAGCAGTTCTTC.

This clone was seen more than once but under ten times. The chain combines TRBV2 with TRBJ1-2; D gene uncertain. Trimming shortened V by 4 bases and J by 7 bases, and 7 bases separated the two germline ends. CDR3 size: 11 residues. Germline loops: CDR1 SNHLY, CDR2 FYNNEI. CDR3 in DNA: TGTGCCAGCAGTGTGTCAGGTGGCTACACCTTC. This gives the protein CASSVSGGYTF.

This clone was counted only a few times. V is TRBV7-9 and J is TRBJ1-4, with TRBD1 as a possible D gene (5 bases). V was pared by 0 bases and J by 6 bases, with 8 bases between. The CDR3 totals 14 residues. Germline CDR1 reads SEHNR; CDR2 reads FQNEAQ (reference sequence). In DNA form, the CDR3 reads TGTGCCAGCAGCTTAGCCATCAGGGATGAAAAACTGTTTTTT. Translating gives CASSLAIRDEKLFF.

This clone was counted a few times. The chain joins TRBV7-2 to TRBJ2-3; no clear D gene. V was pared by 5 bases and J by 2 bases, with 11 bases between. CDR1 is SGHTA and CDR2 is FQGNSA in the germline V gene. CDR3 size: 14 residues. Written as DNA, the CDR3 is TGTGCCAGCAGCCCCCTGCACAACACAGATACGCAGTATTTT. The encoded protein is CASSPLHNTDTQYF.

This clone was seen a handful of times. The rearrangement joins TRBV2 to TRBJ2-3, with 8 bases matching TRBD2. J was trimmed by 1 base and V by 2 bases; bases with no gene match: 2. Germline CDR1 SNHLY, CDR2 FYNNEI. This CDR3 contains 15 residues. CDR3 nucleotide sequence: TGTGCCAGCAGTGAATTACTAGCGGGCACAGATACGCAGTATTTT. Amino acids: CASSELLAGTDTQYF.

The table lists this clone with a few counts. The CDR3 here is CSVAFRSSRTDTQYF. Written as DNA, the CDR3 is TGCAGCGTTGCCTTTAGGAGTAGCCGCACAGATACGCAGTATTTT. The chain carries TRBV29-1 and TRBJ2-3, with D unclear. The length of the CDR3 is 15 residues. Germline lookup yields CDR1 SQVTM and CDR2 ANQGSEA. Trimming stripped 4 bases from V and 1 base from J, with 15 bases between.

The sample holds many counts of this clone. The V call is TRBV4-1, the J call TRBJ2-5; 8 bases fit TRBD2. V lost 1 base to trimming and J lost 5 bases; unmatched junction nucleotides: 9. This CDR3 is 16 amino acids long. Germline assignment: CDR1 MGHRA and CDR2 YSYEKL. Here the CDR3 reads CASSQAPGGGRETQYF. In DNA form, the CDR3 reads TGCGCCAGCAGCCAAGCTCCGGGGGGCGGGAGGGAGACCCAGTACTTC.

In its sample, this clone was seen a few times. The chain recombines TRBV2 with TRBJ2-7, with TRBD1 matching 8 bases. Germline loops: CDR1 SNHLY, CDR2 FYNNEI. The V and J ends lost 6 bases and 0 bases, in that order; junction bases with no gene match: 4. The CDR3 covers 14 residues. This chain's CDR3 is CASRRDRSSYEQYF. The CDR3 bases are TGTGCCAGCAGAAGGGACAGGAGCTCCTACGAGCAGTACTTC. Full variable domain (missing parts from reference TRBV2 and TRBJ2-7): EPEVTQTPSHQVTQMGQEVILRCVPISNHLYFYWYRQILGQKVEFLVSFYNNEISEKSEIFDDQFSVERPDGSNFTLKIRSTKLEDSAMYFCASRRDRSSYEQYFGPGTRLTVT.

The chain is built from TRBV5-1 and TRBJ1-1, with D perhaps matching TRBD1 (5 bases). The germline V gene has CDR1 SGHRS and CDR2 YFSETQ. The CDR3 sequence is 15 residues long. V lost 1 base, J lost 0 bases, and 10 bases lay in between. The CDR3 bases are TGCGCCAGCAGCTTGCGGCAGGGCATGAACACTGAAGCTTTCTTT. Protein: CASSLRQGMNTEAFF.

The chain couples TRBV30 to TRBJ2-3; 11 nucleotides match TRBD2. The CDR3 is 14 amino acids. The junction had 5 bases not matched to a gene; V was cut back by 6 bases and J by 3 bases. Germline V gives CDR1 GTSNPN, CDR2 SVGIG (reference sequence). The DNA for the CDR3 is TGTGCCTGCCTACTAGCGGGAGTGACAGATACGCAGTATTTT. Protein: CACLLAGVTDTQYF.

The sample holds a few counts of this clone. The chain employs TRBV11-2 and TRBJ2-7; a possible D gene is TRBD2 (5 bases). The CDR3 runs to 17 residues. V lost 1 base and J 1 base, leaving 17 bases between the germline ends. Germline-derived CDR1 and CDR2 are SGHAT and FQNNGV. CDR3 amino acids: CASSLVVARDVSYEQYF. The CDR3 nucleotides are TGTGCCAGCAGCTTAGTGGTAGCGCGAGATGTTTCCTACGAGCAGTACTTC.

This clone was counted between two and nine times. V and J are TRBV2 and TRBJ2-2; tentatively, D is TRBD2 (6 bases). The V and J ends lost 4 bases and 4 bases respectively, with 13 bases between them. The CDR3 loop spans 15 amino acids. Germline values: CDR1 SNHLY, CDR2 FYNNEI. This CDR3 is CASSAETAGTGELFF. CDR3 sequence (DNA): TGTGCCAGCAGTGCCGAGACAGCGGGCACCGGGGAGCTGTTTTTT.

This sequence joins TRBV5-4 and TRBJ2-2; 12 bases match TRBD2. Trimming cost V 4 bases and J 6 bases; bases outside gene matches: 10. The CDR3 runs to 17 residues. The V gene's germline CDR1 is SGHNT and CDR2 YYREEE (reference sequence). The CDR3 bases are TGTGCCAGCAGCCAGGCCCCGACTAGCGGGAGATCCGGGGAGCTGTTTTTT. It is translated as CASSQAPTSGRSGELFF.